This T cell receptor (beta chain) appears in the sequencing data of a study of T-cell reconstitution after alpha-beta-depleted transplantation in children (TCRdb year 2016). With respect to the entire study: The study quantitatively tracked T-cell immune reconstitution after TCRalphabeta/CD19-depleted allogeneic hematopoietic cell transplantation in children using TCR repertoire profiling.

The CDR3 holds 14 amino acids from the cysteine to the phenylalanine. The entry retains the CDR3 DNA only, 42 bases that are in frame from base 1. Reading the germline V gene gives CDR1 SQVTM and CDR2 ANQGSEA. Clipping removes 6 bases from V and 10 bases from J, with 10 as the unmatched junction base count. A remark on this clonotype: Its cognate antigen has yet to be identified. No base quality information exists; no much larger clone differs at one position.

To prepare the library, PCR was applied. The sequencer was an Illumina HiSeq 2500. TCR library preparation used molecular barcoding, with unique molecular identifiers applied to normalize quantification of the TCRbeta repertoire. TCRdb trimmed public reads at Q25 via fastp, called clones via MiXCR and kept in-frame beta chains. Rows matching on CDR3 protein sequence are summarized as one entry with the most common DNA and genes. This sample comprises a few hundred thousand distinct CDR3 sequences, around 16% of them detected only once. The ten largest clonotypes hold around 3.3% of the sample. The chain joins TRBV29-1 to TRBJ2-1; 12 bases in between match TRBD2. The clonotype was recovered from a human donor who donated a stem cell graft to a child with acute lymphoblastic leukemia. The sample in question was PBMCs from the stem cell graft donor, obtained from the stem cell graft. The DNA reads TGCAGCGTCCCGTTTCCTAGCGGGAGGGGCGAGCAGTTCTTC. It encodes CSVPFPSGRGEQFF.